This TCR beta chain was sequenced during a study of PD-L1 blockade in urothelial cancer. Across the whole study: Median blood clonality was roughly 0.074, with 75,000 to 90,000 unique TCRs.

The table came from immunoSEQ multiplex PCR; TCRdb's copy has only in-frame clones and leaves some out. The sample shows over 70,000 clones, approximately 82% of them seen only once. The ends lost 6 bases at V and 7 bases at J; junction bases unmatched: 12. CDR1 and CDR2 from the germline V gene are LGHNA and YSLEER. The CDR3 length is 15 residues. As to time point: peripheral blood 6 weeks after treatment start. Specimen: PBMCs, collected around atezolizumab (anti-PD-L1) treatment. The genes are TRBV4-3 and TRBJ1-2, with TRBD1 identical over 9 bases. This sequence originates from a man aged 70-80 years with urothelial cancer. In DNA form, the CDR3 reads TGCGCCAGCAGTCCTGGGGACAGGGAAAGGGGTGGCTACACCTTC. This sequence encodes CASSPGDRERGGYTF.